The 20 T cell receptor beta chains presented below share a single source sample, sequenced in a study of T cell responses to AZD1222 COVID-19 vaccine (dated by TCRdb to about 2021). This sample's time point label indicates: baseline before first vaccination. Library prep was done by the immunoSEQ multiplex PCR assay. Not all clones reach the TCRdb copy of this immuneACCESS table, which keeps in-frame sequences only. Checked studies attribute under half of the gap to unresolved V genes and leave the rest unexplained. The sample table shows some 100,000 clones, and just under 90% are seen once. The top ten constitute 3% to 3.5% of the sample. The sample here was peripheral blood, taken on day 0 of AZD1222 vaccination. The receptors stem from an adult in good health.

The chain links TRBV5-4 to TRBJ1-1; D is perhaps TRBD1 (5 bases). CDR1 and CDR2 (germline): SGHNT, YYREEE (reference sequence). V was pared by 4 bases and J by 3 bases, with 19 bases between. This CDR3 region has 16 residues. As DNA, the CDR3 is TGTGCCAGCAGCCCAGATCAGGGTTTCCCAGACACTGAAGCTTTCTTT. Translating gives CASSPDQGFPDTEAFF.

J is TRBJ1-2 and V is TRBV19; TRBD1 aligns across 7 bases. The V and J ends lost 2 bases and 4 bases, in that order; junction bases with no gene match: 10. Germline CDR1 reads LNHDA; CDR2 reads SQIVND (reference sequence). The CDR3 length is 16 residues. CDR3 in amino acids: CASSIKRGRSGYGYTF. The CDR3 nucleotides read TGTGCCAGTAGTATAAAGAGGGGGCGCTCCGGCTATGGCTACACCTTC.

The CDR3 DNA follows: TGTGCCAGCAGCGGGGATGGAGGAGCTTTCTTT. Encoded protein: CASSGDGGAFF. The rearrangement uses TRBV9 and TRBJ1-1; D gene unclear. V was clipped by 3 bases and J by 10 bases, with 10 bases between them. The germline V gene encodes CDR1 SGDLS and CDR2 YYNGEE. The CDR3 length is 11 residues.

The count of this clone is one. V usage is TRBV7-9 and J usage is TRBJ1-1; weak D call: TRBD1 (5 bases). V was cut by 4 bases and J by 6 bases, with 12 bases left in between. CDR3 length: 13 residues. CDR1 is SEHNR and CDR2 is FQNEAQ in the germline V gene (reference sequence). CDR3 sequence: CASSSRQHPEAFF. The CDR3 DNA follows: TGTGCCAGCAGCTCCCGACAGCATCCTGAAGCTTTCTTT.

The V call is TRBV18, the J call TRBJ1-4; possible D gene TRBD1, 5 bases. Trimming took off 2 bases at V and 3 bases at J, with 10 bases between the two ends. The CDR3 totals 15 residues. Germline lookup yields CDR1 KGHSH and CDR2 LQKENI. CDR3 DNA: TGTGCCAGCTCACCAAGGAGGGGTCCTAATGAAAAACTGTTTTTT. This codes for CASSPRRGPNEKLFF.

The rearrangement joins TRBV6-1 to TRBJ1-3; D ambiguous. Germline assignment: CDR1 MNHNS and CDR2 SASEGT. CDR3 length: 15 amino acids. V lost 0 bases, J lost 4 bases, and 10 bases lay in between. CDR3 region: CASSEAPAPGNTIYF. The CDR3 nucleotides are TGTGCCAGCAGTGAAGCTCCAGCACCGGGAAACACCATATATTTT.

V gene TRBV7-2 combines with J gene TRBJ1-4, with D perhaps matching TRBD1 (5 bases). The germline V gene encodes CDR1 SGHTA and CDR2 FQGNSA. Trimming removed 6 bases at V and 5 bases at J, with 13 bases between. The length of the CDR3 is 14 residues. The CDR3 protein is CASSPGLRNEKLFF. CDR3 coding DNA: TGTGCCAGCAGTCCGGGACTGAGAAATGAAAAACTGTTTTTT.

V usage is TRBV15 and J usage is TRBJ1-2, with a possible D match to TRBD1 (6 bases). This CDR3 region has 14 residues. V shed 2 bases and J shed 6 bases, with 13 bases lying between them. Germline V lookup: CDR1 LNHNV, CDR2 YYDKDF (reference sequence). CDR3 residues: CATSRIGQSDGYTF. CDR3 nucleotides: TGTGCCACCAGCAGAATAGGACAGAGCGATGGCTACACCTTC.

This clone was seen once. V is TRBV7-8 and J is TRBJ2-7; D may be TRBD2 (6 bases). The CDR3 loop spans 14 amino acids. Deletions cut 5 bases from V and 4 bases from J, with 15 bases between. CDR1 and CDR2 from the germline V gene are SGHVS and FQNEAQ. The DNA for the CDR3 is TGTGCCAGCAGCACTAGGTCGGGGGTTTACGAGCAGTACTTC. It codes for CASSTRSGVYEQYF.

Details on this clone: This sample includes further DNA sequences coding for the same CDR3. The V call is TRBV19, the J call TRBJ1-2; D is perhaps TRBD1 (5 bases). The V end lost 3 bases, the J end lost 5 bases, and 7 bases lay between the germline ends. The CDR3 totals 12 residues. CDR1 and CDR2 from the germline V gene are LNHDA and SQIVND (reference sequence). CDR3 region: CASSMGEYGYTF. The CDR3 nucleotides are TGTGCCAGTAGTATGGGGGAATATGGCTACACCTTC.

This clone was detected a few times. The chain is built from TRBV21-1 and TRBJ1-2; TRBD1 reflects the table's D call only, with no check against the DNA. TRBV21-1 is listed as a pseudogene. CDR3 size: 14 residues. The CDR3 nucleotides are TGTGCCAGCAGCCAGACAGGGGGCGGCTATGGCTACACCTTC. Its protein is CASSQTGGGYGYTF.

The CDR3 coding sequence is TGTGCCAGTAGCCCAGGGACCGAAGCTTTCTTT. It encodes CASSPGTEAFF. J is TRBJ1-1 and V is TRBV19; possible D gene TRBD1, 5 bases. Germline CDR1 is LNHDA and CDR2 is SQIVND (reference sequence). This CDR3 region has 11 residues. V dropped 6 bases and J dropped 8 bases, with 10 bases sitting between them.

This chain links TRBV5-6 with TRBJ1-1, with 7 bases that match TRBD1. This CDR3 is built from 17 residues. Germline V lookup: CDR1 SGHDT, CDR2 YYEEEE. The junction had 18 bases not matched to a gene; V was cut back by 4 bases and J by 6 bases. Written as DNA, the CDR3 is TGTGCCAGCAGCCGACGTGGGAGGGGGCTGCGAGGGCCTGAAGCTTTCTTT. Encoded protein: CASSRRGRGLRGPEAFF.

The J gene is TRBJ1-4, the V gene TRBV6-5; the D is unclear. The CDR3 consists of 14 residues. Trimming removed 2 bases from V and 13 bases from J, with 17 bases in between. CDR1 and CDR2 from the germline V gene are MNHEY and SVGAGI. CDR3 loop: CASSYGAGLKRLFF. DNA for the CDR3: TGTGCCAGCAGTTACGGCGCAGGTCTAAAGAGACTGTTTTTT.

This chain uses TRBV10-3 with TRBJ1-3; D is unresolved. Germline V gene sequence: CDR1 ENHRY, CDR2 SYGVKD. CDR3 size: 13 residues. The germline V and J ends were trimmed by 1 base and 0 bases, with 1 base remaining between them. CDR3 in amino acids: CAISEFSGNTIYF. The DNA for the CDR3 is TGTGCCATCAGTGAGTTCTCTGGAAACACCATATATTTT.

This clone appeared a few times. The chain has TRBV19 and TRBJ2-7; unclear D gene. The CDR3 length is 13 residues. V lost 3 bases and J lost 1, with 7 bases in between. The germline gives CDR1 LNHDA, CDR2 SQIVND (reference sequence). As DNA, the CDR3 is TGTGCCAGTAGTATGAGGCGGTCCTACGAGCAGTACTTC. It translates to CASSMRRSYEQYF.

V usage is TRBV10-3 and J usage is TRBJ1-2; D possibly corresponds to TRBD1 (6 bases). Trimming pared 0 bases from V and 5 bases from J, leaving 13 bases between. CDR3 length: 15 amino acids. Germline assignment: CDR1 ENHRY and CDR2 SYGVKD. The CDR3: CAISESEDRSYGYTF. DNA of the CDR3: TGTGCCATCAGTGAGTCAGAAGACAGGTCTTATGGCTACACCTTC.

The chain combines TRBV4-3 with TRBJ1-4; TRBD1 matches at 9 bases. The CDR3 is 17 residues long. From germline, CDR1 is LGHNA and CDR2 YSLEER. J gave up 5 bases and V 0 bases, and 7 bases lay outside the gene matches. CDR3 coding DNA: TGCGCCAGCAGCCAAGATCTGACCGGGACAGGGAATGAAAAACTGTTTTTT. Translating gives CASSQDLTGTGNEKLFF.

The gene calls are TRBV7-9 and TRBJ1-4, with 7 bases identical to TRBD1. The CDR3 sequence is 15 residues long. Trimming removed 5 bases from V and 5 bases from J; junction bases left unmatched: 8. Looked up from germline, CDR1 is SEHNR and CDR2 is FQNEAQ (reference sequence). The CDR3 region has the DNA TGTGCCAGCAGCGCCGGACAGGCCGGCAATGAAAAACTGTTTTTT. It is translated as CASSAGQAGNEKLFF.

This rearrangement joins TRBV19 to TRBJ1-2; D gene ambiguous. This CDR3 has 15 residues. CDR1 and CDR2 from the germline V gene are LNHDA and SQIVND (reference sequence). Trimming removed 3 bases at V and 0 bases at J, with 11 bases between. Here the CDR3 reads CASSIERHANYGYTF. The DNA of the CDR3 is TGTGCCAGTAGTATCGAAAGACACGCTAACTATGGCTACACCTTC.